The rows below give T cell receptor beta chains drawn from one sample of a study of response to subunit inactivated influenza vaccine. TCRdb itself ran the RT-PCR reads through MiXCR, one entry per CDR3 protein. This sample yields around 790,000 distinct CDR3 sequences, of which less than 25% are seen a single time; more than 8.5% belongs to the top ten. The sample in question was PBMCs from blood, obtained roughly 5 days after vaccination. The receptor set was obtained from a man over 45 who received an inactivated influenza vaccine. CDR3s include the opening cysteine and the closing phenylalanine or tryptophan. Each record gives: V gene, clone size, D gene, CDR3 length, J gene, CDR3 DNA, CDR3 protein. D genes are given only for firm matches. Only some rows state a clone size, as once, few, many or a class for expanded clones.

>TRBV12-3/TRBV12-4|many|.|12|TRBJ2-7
TGTGCCAGCAGTTCCCTCTCCTACGAGCAGTACTTC
CASSSLSYEQYF
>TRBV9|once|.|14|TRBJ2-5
TGTGCCAGCAGCGCCGGGTTGGAGCGGGAGACCCAGTACTTC
CASSAGLERETQYF
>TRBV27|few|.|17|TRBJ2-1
TGTGCCAGCAGTTTCCTGACTAGGTATAGGTCCTACAATGAGCAGTTCTTC
CASSFLTRYRSYNEQFF
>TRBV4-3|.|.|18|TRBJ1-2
TGCGCCAGCAGCCAAGCCCTAGTTGGGCCACCTGGCAGCTATGGCTACACCTTC
CASSQALVGPPGSYGYTF
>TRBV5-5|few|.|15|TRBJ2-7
TGTGCCAGCAGCTTGTCGGGTCTCCCGGCCTACGAGCAGTACTTC
CASSLSGLPAYEQYF
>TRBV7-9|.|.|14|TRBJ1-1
TGTGCCAGCAGCGAACAGAGACTGAACACTGAAGCTTTCTTT
CASSEQRLNTEAFF
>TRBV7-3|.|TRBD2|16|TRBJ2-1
TGTGCCAGCAGACCCGGCGAGCGGGGCCTGAACAATGAGCAGTTCTTC
CASRPGERGLNNEQFF
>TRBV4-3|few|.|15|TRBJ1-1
TGCGCCAGCAGCCAAGAGTTCGGAACGAACACTGAAGCTTTCTTT
CASSQEFGTNTEAFF
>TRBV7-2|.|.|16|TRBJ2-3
TGTGCCAGCAGCTTAGCCGGCGCTACGCTCACAGATACGCAGTATTTT
CASSLAGATLTDTQYF
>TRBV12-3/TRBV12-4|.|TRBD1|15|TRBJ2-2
TGTGCCAGCAGTTCCCACGGGACAGGGTACGGGGAGCTGTTTTTT
CASSSHGTGYGELFF
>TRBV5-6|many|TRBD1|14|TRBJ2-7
TGTGCCAGCAGCTTAGGGACAGGGGCCTACGAGCAGTACTTC
CASSLGTGAYEQYF
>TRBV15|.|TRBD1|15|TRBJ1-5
TGTGCCACCAGCAGCGAACAGGGGTCCAATCAGCCCCAGCATTTT
CATSSEQGSNQPQHF